Listed below are T cell receptor beta chains from one sample, sequenced in a study of shared clonotypes between healthy human individuals. Clones were sequenced by immunoSEQ multiplex PCR, and TCRdb holds only the in-frame ones, with some missing. The top ten clones hold roughly 0.13% of a sample with about 2 million clones, about 95% of them seen once. The sequencing input was naive CD4+ T cells sorted from blood. The receptors shown here come from a man aged 18 to 35 in good health. Each CDR3 is given with its conserved first and last residue. Each record gives: D gene, V gene, clone size, J gene, CDR3 DNA, CDR3 protein. The D gene is left open where the match is weak. Size tells how often a clone was seen (once, few, many) or the class of an expanded clone, and some rows leave it out.

D gene: NA; V gene: TRBV7-2; clone size: NA; J gene: TRBJ2-7; CDR3 DNA: TGTGCCAGCAGCTTAGCCCCTCAATTGGGCGAGCAGTGCTTC; CDR3 protein: CASSLAPQLGEQCF
D gene: TRBD2; V gene: TRBV27; clone size: NA; J gene: TRBJ2-2; CDR3 DNA: TGTGCCAGCAGTTTAAGTCCAACTAGCGGAGGGCCCGGGGAGCTGTTTTTT; CDR3 protein: CASSLSPTSGGPGELFF
D gene: NA; V gene: TRBV10-3; clone size: once; J gene: TRBJ1-1; CDR3 DNA: TGTGCCATCAGTGGAAGGGCCTTCTCAGGCACTGAAGCTTTCTTT; CDR3 protein: CAISGRAFSGTEAFF
D gene: TRBD1; V gene: TRBV5-1; clone size: NA; J gene: TRBJ1-1; CDR3 DNA: TGCGCCAGCAGCGGGGGACAGGGGGCCTCGAACACTGAAGCTTTCTTT; CDR3 protein: CASSGGQGASNTEAFF
D gene: NA; V gene: TRBV11-3; clone size: NA; J gene: TRBJ1-6; CDR3 DNA: TGTGCCAGCAGCACCCGACAGTCAAATTCACCCCTCCACTTT; CDR3 protein: CASSTRQSNSPLHF
D gene: TRBD2; V gene: TRBV9; clone size: NA; J gene: TRBJ2-5; CDR3 DNA: TGTGCCAGCAGCGTAGCTCCGACTAGCGGGAGACAAGAGACCCAGTACTTC; CDR3 protein: CASSVAPTSGRQETQYF
D gene: NA; V gene: TRBV6-5; clone size: NA; J gene: TRBJ2-1; CDR3 DNA: TGTGCCAGCAGTCGGGGCGGATCCTACAATGAGCAGTTCTTC; CDR3 protein: CASSRGGSYNEQFF
D gene: NA; V gene: TRBV10-1; clone size: NA; J gene: TRBJ1-1; CDR3 DNA: TGCGCCAGCAGTGCCGCTGTATCGACCGCTGAAGCTTTCTTT; CDR3 protein: CASSAAVSTAEAFF
D gene: TRBD1; V gene: TRBV27; clone size: NA; J gene: TRBJ2-7; CDR3 DNA: TGTGCCAGCAGTCTCGGACAGGGGACGGAGCAGTACTTC; CDR3 protein: CASSLGQGTEQYF
D gene: NA; V gene: TRBV28; clone size: NA; J gene: TRBJ1-2; CDR3 DNA: TGTGCCAGCGGAAACAGCTATGGCTACACCTTC; CDR3 protein: CASGNSYGYTF
D gene: TRBD1; V gene: TRBV7-2; clone size: NA; J gene: TRBJ2-7; CDR3 DNA: TGTGCCAGCAGCCGTTGGACAGGGGGCTCCTACGAGCAGTACTTC; CDR3 protein: CASSRWTGGSYEQYF
D gene: NA; V gene: TRBV18; clone size: once; J gene: TRBJ2-5; CDR3 DNA: TGTGCCAGCTCACCGGGGAAAGAGACCCAGTACTTC; CDR3 protein: CASSPGKETQYF
D gene: NA; V gene: TRBV7-9; clone size: NA; J gene: TRBJ2-2; CDR3 DNA: TGTGCCAGCAGCACTGCCGGGGAGCTGTTTTTT; CDR3 protein: CASSTAGELFF
D gene: NA; V gene: TRBV6-5; clone size: few; J gene: TRBJ1-2; CDR3 DNA: TGTGCCAGCAGTCGTGGTGGGGACTATGGCTACACCTTC; CDR3 protein: CASSRGGDYGYTF
D gene: TRBD1; V gene: TRBV7-2; clone size: NA; J gene: TRBJ1-2; CDR3 DNA: TGTGCCGAGGGGGCGAAGTATGGCTACACCTTC; CDR3 protein: CAEGAKYGYTF
D gene: TRBD2; V gene: TRBV30; clone size: NA; J gene: TRBJ2-3; CDR3 DNA: TGTGCCTGGACTACCGGACTAGCGGGAATAGATACGCAGTATTTT; CDR3 protein: CAWTTGLAGIDTQYF
D gene: TRBD2; V gene: TRBV4-3; clone size: NA; J gene: TRBJ2-7; CDR3 DNA: TGCGCCAGCAGCCAAACTGGACTAGCGGGAAGGTACGAGCAGTACTTC; CDR3 protein: CASSQTGLAGRYEQYF
D gene: TRBD1; V gene: TRBV6-6; clone size: NA; J gene: TRBJ2-7; CDR3 DNA: TGTGCCAGCAGCCTAAGCGACAGGGCAACCTACGAGCAGTACTTC; CDR3 protein: CASSLSDRATYEQYF
D gene: TRBD2; V gene: TRBV7-9; clone size: NA; J gene: TRBJ2-7; CDR3 DNA: TGTGCCAGCAGTCGGGGGGGCCTTCAAGACGAGCAGTACTTC; CDR3 protein: CASSRGGLQDEQYF
D gene: TRBD1; V gene: TRBV9; clone size: NA; J gene: TRBJ2-6; CDR3 DNA: TGTGCCAGCTTTAGGGGACAGGGGGCGCCTGGGGCCAACGTCCTGACTTTC; CDR3 protein: CASFRGQGAPGANVLTF
D gene: NA; V gene: TRBV27; clone size: once; J gene: TRBJ2-7; CDR3 DNA: TGTGCCAGCAGTTTATCGGCCGTGGAGGAGCAGTACTTC; CDR3 protein: CASSLSAVEEQYF
D gene: TRBD1; V gene: TRBV28; clone size: once; J gene: TRBJ1-1; CDR3 DNA: TGTGCCAGCAGGGCATCCGGGACAGGGGAGAACACTGAAGCTTTCTTT; CDR3 protein: CASRASGTGENTEAFF
D gene: TRBD1; V gene: TRBV7-6; clone size: NA; J gene: TRBJ1-3; CDR3 DNA: TGTGCCAGCAGCACAGGGGACATAAATGGAAACACCATATATTTT; CDR3 protein: CASSTGDINGNTIYF
D gene: NA; V gene: TRBV9; clone size: NA; J gene: TRBJ2-3; CDR3 DNA: TGTGCCAGCAGCGTCCCAGCCGGCGGGGCGCAGTATTTT; CDR3 protein: CASSVPAGGAQYF
D gene: NA; V gene: TRBV5-4; clone size: NA; J gene: TRBJ2-3; CDR3 DNA: TGTGCCAGCCTAGAGGGGCGCACAGATACGCAGTATTTT; CDR3 protein: CASLEGRTDTQYF
D gene: NA; V gene: TRBV2; clone size: NA; J gene: TRBJ1-1; CDR3 DNA: TGTGCCAGCAGGACGGGGGCGCCGAATCTGGACACTGAAGCTTTCTTT; CDR3 protein: CASRTGAPNLDTEAFF
D gene: NA; V gene: TRBV28; clone size: NA; J gene: TRBJ1-4; CDR3 DNA: TGTGCCAGCGGGCTTCGGGGGCGAAGTGAAAAACTGTTTTTT; CDR3 protein: CASGLRGRSEKLFF
D gene: NA; V gene: TRBV6-6; clone size: NA; J gene: TRBJ1-4; CDR3 DNA: TGTGCCAGCAGGGTGACAGGCGATGTAGGAAAACTGTTTTTT; CDR3 protein: CASRVTGDVGKLFF
D gene: TRBD1; V gene: TRBV2; clone size: NA; J gene: TRBJ2-5; CDR3 DNA: TGTGCCAGCAGTGAATATGGGACAGGGGGCGCGGAGACCCAGTACTTC; CDR3 protein: CASSEYGTGGAETQYF
D gene: TRBD1; V gene: TRBV18; clone size: NA; J gene: TRBJ1-2; CDR3 DNA: TGTGCCAGCTCACCTCCCGGGACAGCTTATGGCTACACCTTC; CDR3 protein: CASSPPGTAYGYTF
D gene: NA; V gene: TRBV19; clone size: NA; J gene: TRBJ2-2; CDR3 DNA: TGTGCCAGTAGACGGGGATCCGACACCGGGGAGCTGTTTTTT; CDR3 protein: CASRRGSDTGELFF
D gene: NA; V gene: TRBV6-1; clone size: NA; J gene: TRBJ2-5; CDR3 DNA: TGTGCCAGCAGTAGGAACTGGGAAGAGACCCAGTACTTC; CDR3 protein: CASSRNWEETQYF
D gene: NA; V gene: TRBV7-4; clone size: NA; J gene: TRBJ1-2; CDR3 DNA: TGTGCCAGCAGCTTACCAACGGGGGGGTCCCGCTACACCTTC; CDR3 protein: CASSLPTGGSRYTF
D gene: NA; V gene: TRBV4-3; clone size: NA; J gene: TRBJ2-1; CDR3 DNA: TGCGCCAGCAGCCAAGATGGTGGGGTCTACAATGAGCAGTTCTTC; CDR3 protein: CASSQDGGVYNEQFF
D gene: TRBD2; V gene: TRBV6-1; clone size: once; J gene: TRBJ2-1; CDR3 DNA: TGTGCCAGCAGTGAAGGTTTAGCGGGAGTTCCCTACAATGAGCAGTTCTTC; CDR3 protein: CASSEGLAGVPYNEQFF
D gene: TRBD1; V gene: TRBV27; clone size: NA; J gene: TRBJ2-4; CDR3 DNA: TGTGCCAGCAGTTCGACAGGGTTCACTTTAGCCAAAAACATTCAGTACTTC; CDR3 protein: CASSSTGFTLAKNIQYF
D gene: NA; V gene: TRBV5-1; clone size: NA; J gene: TRBJ2-3; CDR3 DNA: TGCGCCAGCAGCTTGGTTCAGGGAGGCACAGATACGCAGTATTTT; CDR3 protein: CASSLVQGGTDTQYF
D gene: NA; V gene: TRBV6-4; clone size: NA; J gene: TRBJ1-6; CDR3 DNA: TGTGCCAGCAGTGAGGTAAGTATTGTGGCCCTCCACTTT; CDR3 protein: CASSEVSIVALHF